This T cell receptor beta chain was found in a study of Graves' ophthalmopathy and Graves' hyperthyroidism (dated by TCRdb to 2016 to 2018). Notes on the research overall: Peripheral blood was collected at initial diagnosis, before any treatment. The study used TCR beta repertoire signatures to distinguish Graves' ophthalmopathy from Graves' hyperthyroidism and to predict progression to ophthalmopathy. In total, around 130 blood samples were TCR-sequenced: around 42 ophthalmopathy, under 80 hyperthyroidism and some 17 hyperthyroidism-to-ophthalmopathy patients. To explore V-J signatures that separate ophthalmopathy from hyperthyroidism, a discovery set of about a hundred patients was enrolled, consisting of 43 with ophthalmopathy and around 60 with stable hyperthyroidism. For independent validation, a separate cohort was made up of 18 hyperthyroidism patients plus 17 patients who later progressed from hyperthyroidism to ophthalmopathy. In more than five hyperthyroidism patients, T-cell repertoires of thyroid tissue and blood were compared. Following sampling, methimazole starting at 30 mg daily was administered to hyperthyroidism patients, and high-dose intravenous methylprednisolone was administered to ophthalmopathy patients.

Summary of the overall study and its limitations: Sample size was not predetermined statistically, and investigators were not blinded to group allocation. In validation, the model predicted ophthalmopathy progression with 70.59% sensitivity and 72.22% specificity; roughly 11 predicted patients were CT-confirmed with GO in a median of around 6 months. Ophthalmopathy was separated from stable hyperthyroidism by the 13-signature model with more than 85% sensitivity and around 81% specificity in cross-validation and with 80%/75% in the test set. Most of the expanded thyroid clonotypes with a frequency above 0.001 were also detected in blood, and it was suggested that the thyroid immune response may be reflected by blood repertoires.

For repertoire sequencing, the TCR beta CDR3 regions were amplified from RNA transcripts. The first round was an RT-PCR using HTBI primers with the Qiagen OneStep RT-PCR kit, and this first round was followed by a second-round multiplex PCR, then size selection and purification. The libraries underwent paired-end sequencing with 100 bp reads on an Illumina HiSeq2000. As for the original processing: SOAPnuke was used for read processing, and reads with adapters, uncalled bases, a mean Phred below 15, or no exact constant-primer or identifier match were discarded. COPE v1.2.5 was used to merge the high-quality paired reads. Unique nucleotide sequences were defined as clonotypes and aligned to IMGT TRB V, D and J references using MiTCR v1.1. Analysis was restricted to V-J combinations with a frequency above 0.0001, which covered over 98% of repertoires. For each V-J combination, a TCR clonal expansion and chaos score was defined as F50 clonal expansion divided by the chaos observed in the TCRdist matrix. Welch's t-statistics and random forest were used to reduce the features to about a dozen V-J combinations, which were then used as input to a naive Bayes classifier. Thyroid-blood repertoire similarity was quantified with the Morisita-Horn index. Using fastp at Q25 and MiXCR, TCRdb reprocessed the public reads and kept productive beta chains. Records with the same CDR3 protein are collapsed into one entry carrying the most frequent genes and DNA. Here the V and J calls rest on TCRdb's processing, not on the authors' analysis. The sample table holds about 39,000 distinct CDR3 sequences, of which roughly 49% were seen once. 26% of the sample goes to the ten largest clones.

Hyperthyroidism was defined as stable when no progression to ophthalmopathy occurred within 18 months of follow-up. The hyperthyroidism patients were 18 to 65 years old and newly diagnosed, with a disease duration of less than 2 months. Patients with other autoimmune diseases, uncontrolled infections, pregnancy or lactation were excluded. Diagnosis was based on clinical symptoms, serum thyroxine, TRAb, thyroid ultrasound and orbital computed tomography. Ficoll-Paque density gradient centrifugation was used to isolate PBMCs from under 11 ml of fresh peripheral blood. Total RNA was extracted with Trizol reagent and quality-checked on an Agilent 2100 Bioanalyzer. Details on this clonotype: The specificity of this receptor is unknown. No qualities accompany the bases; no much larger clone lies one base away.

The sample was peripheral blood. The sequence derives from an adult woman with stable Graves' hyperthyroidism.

The CDR3: CASGKGTGYTEAFF. In nucleotides, the sequence is TGTGCCAGCGGCAAAGGGACAGGGTACACTGAAGCTTTCTTT. Recombination joined TRBV9 with TRBJ1-1, with 9 bases in between that match TRBD1. After removal of 7 bases from V and 3 bases from J, the junction retains 7 bases not matched to a gene. Measured from the cysteine to the phenylalanine, the CDR3 is 14 residues long. Only CDR3 DNA remains: 42 bases, in frame from the first base. For CDR1 and CDR2, the germline V gene lists SGDLS and YYNGEE.